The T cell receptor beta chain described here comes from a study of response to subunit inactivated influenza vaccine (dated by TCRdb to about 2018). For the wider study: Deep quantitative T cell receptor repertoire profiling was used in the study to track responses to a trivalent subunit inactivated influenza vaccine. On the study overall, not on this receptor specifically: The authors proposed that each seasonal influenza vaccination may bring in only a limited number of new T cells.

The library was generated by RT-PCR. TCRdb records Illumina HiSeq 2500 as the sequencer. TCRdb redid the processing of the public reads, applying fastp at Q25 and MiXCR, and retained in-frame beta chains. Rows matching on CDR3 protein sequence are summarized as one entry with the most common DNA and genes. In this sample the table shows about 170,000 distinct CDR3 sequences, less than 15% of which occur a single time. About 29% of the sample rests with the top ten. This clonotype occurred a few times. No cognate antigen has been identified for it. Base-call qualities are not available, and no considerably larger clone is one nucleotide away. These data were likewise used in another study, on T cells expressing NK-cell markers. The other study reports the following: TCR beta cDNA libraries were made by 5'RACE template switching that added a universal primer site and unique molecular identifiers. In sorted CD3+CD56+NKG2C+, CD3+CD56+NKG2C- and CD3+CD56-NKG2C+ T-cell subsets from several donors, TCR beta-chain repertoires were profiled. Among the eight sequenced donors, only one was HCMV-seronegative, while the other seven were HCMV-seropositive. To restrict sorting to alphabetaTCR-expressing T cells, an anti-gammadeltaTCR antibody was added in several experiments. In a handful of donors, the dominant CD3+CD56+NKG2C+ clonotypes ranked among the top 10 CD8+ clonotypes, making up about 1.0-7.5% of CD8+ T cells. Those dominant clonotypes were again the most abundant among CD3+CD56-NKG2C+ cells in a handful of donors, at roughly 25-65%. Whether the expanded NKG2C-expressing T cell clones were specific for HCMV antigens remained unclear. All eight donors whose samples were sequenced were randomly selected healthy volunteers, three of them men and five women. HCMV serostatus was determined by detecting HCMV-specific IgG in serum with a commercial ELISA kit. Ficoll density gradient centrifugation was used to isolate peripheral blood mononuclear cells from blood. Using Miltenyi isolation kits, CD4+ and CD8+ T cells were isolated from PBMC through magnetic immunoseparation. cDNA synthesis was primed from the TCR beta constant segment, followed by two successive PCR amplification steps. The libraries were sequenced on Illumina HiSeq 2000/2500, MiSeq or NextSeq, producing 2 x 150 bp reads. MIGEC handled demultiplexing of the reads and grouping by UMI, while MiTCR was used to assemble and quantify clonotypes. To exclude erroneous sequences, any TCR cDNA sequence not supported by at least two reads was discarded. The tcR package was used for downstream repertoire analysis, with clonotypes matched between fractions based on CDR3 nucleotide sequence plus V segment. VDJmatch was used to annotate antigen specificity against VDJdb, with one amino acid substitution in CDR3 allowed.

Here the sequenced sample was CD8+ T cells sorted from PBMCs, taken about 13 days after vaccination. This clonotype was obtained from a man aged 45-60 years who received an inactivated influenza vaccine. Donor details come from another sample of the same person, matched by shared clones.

The DNA sequence is given as TGTGCCAGCAGTTTAAGGCAGGGTAGGACTGAAGCTTTCTTT. Translation gives CASSLRQGRTEAFF. The rearrangement joined TRBV28 to TRBJ1-1; a tentative D call is TRBD1 (5 bases match). Spanning cysteine to phenylalanine, the CDR3 consists of 14 amino acids. Only CDR3 DNA remains: 42 bases, in frame from the first base. V gives up 2 bases and J gives up 5 bases, and the segment between their germline ends measures 12 bases. CDR1 and CDR2, looked up from the germline V gene, are MDHEN and SYDVKM.